This entry lists 15 T cell receptor beta chains sequenced from one sample in a study of blood T cell repertoires in COVID-19. The repertoire was sequenced with immunoSEQ multiplex PCR; TCRdb's copy has only in-frame clones and lacks some. The data show 50,000 to 80,000 clones, 86% seen once. The sequenced sample was peripheral blood. The receptor set was obtained from a man aged 50 or older with active COVID-19.

This clone was observed a single time. The chain joins TRBV29-1 to TRBJ1-2, with D possibly matching TRBD1 (6 bases). The germline V gene has CDR1 SQVTM and CDR2 ANQGSEA. The CDR3 contains 14 residues. The germline V and J ends were trimmed by 6 bases and 4 bases, with 18 bases remaining between them. In DNA, the CDR3 is TGCAGCGTCCGCAATCCCGGACAGCCCTATGGCTACACCTTC. Translating gives CSVRNPGQPYGYTF.

The J gene is TRBJ2-7, the V gene TRBV28; 7 positions agree with TRBD1. With V trimmed by 8 bases and J by 4 bases, 11 bases remained unmatched. The CDR3 has 14 amino acids. Germline CDR1 MDHEN, CDR2 SYDVKM. CDR3 in DNA: TGTGCCAGCCTTTCCGGGACAGATAATTACGAGCAGTACGTC. It codes for CASLSGTDNYEQYV.

This chain links TRBV4-2 with TRBJ2-1, with D possibly matching TRBD1 (5 bases). The length of the CDR3 is 14 residues. The ends were cut back, 3 bases at V and 12 bases at J, with 18 bases in the middle. Germline assignment: CDR1 LGHNA and CDR2 YNFKEQ. In nucleotides, the CDR3 is TGTGCCAGCAGCCATTCGGACACTCAATGGAGGCAGTTCTTC. This codes for CASSHSDTQWRQFF.

This rearrangement joins TRBV6-5 to TRBJ1-1; tentative D call: TRBD1 (6 bases). The CDR3 runs 14 residues. V was clipped by 6 bases and J by 1 base, with 12 bases between them. CDR1 MNHEY and CDR2 SVGAGI come from the germline V gene. This CDR3 reads CASRNGQPNTEAFF. The CDR3 DNA is TGTGCCAGCAGGAATGGACAGCCGAACACTGAAGCTTTCTTT.

The chain carries TRBV3-1 (or the pseudogene TRBV3-2) and TRBJ2-3, with D uncertain. V lost 1 base, J lost 5 bases, and 10 bases lay in between. Germline CDR1 LGHDT, CDR2 YNNKEL (reference sequence). This CDR3 is built from 14 residues. DNA for the CDR3: TGTGCCAGCAGCCAAGTCCAGGTAGGAGATACGCAGTATTTT. Amino acid sequence: CASSQVQVGDTQYF.

The gene calls are TRBV3-1 (or the pseudogene TRBV3-2) and TRBJ1-2; unclear D gene. Trimming stripped 5 bases from V and 2 bases from J, with 6 bases between. CDR3 length: 12 residues. From germline, CDR1 is LGHDT and CDR2 YNNKEL (reference sequence). For the CDR3, the DNA is TGTGCCAGCAGCGCTACGAACTATGGCTACACCTTC. This gives the protein CASSATNYGYTF.

The rearrangement links TRBV11-3 to TRBJ2-3; D perhaps matches TRBD2 (6 bases). V lost 3 bases and J 2 bases, leaving 12 bases between the germline ends. This CDR3 has 15 residues. From germline, CDR1 is SGHNT and CDR2 YENEEA. The CDR3 region has the DNA TGTGCCAGCAGCTTCCGCGGGGCAAACACAGATACGCAGTATTTT. Protein: CASSFRGANTDTQYF.

The chain carries TRBV28 and TRBJ2-7; perhaps TRBD1 as D (5 bases). The CDR3 runs to 16 residues. V was cut by 2 bases and J by 2 bases, with 16 bases left in between. The germline gives CDR1 MDHEN, CDR2 SYDVKM. The CDR3 here is CASSLRSGLGAYEQYV. Here the CDR3 DNA reads TGTGCCAGCAGTTTAAGATCAGGGTTAGGTGCCTACGAGCAGTACGTC.

J is TRBJ2-7 and V is TRBV4-2; D gene unclear. This CDR3 comprises 15 residues. Germline V lookup: CDR1 LGHNA, CDR2 YNFKEQ. V shed 0 bases and J shed 1 base, with 10 bases lying between them. The CDR3 reads CASSQDLSPSYEQYF. The DNA for the CDR3 is TGTGCCAGCAGCCAAGATTTGAGTCCGTCCTACGAGCAGTACTTC.

This clone came up once. The chain employs TRBV6-2 or TRBV6-3 and TRBJ2-7, with 7 bases fitting TRBD1. Looked up from germline, CDR1 is MNHEY and CDR2 is SVGEGT. Losses at the gene ends were 4 bases for V and 4 bases for J; bases not matched to a gene: 10. The CDR3 contains 15 residues. DNA of the CDR3: TGTGCCAGCAGTTCCACCCGGACAGGACCTTACGAGCAGTACGTC. Encoded protein: CASSSTRTGPYEQYV.

The V and J genes are TRBV3-1 (or the pseudogene TRBV3-2) and TRBJ1-2; TRBD1 is a possible D gene (6 bases). Per germline, CDR1 LGHDT and CDR2 YNNKEL (reference sequence). The V and J ends lost 1 base and 3 bases respectively, with 15 bases between them. The CDR3 consists of 16 residues. CDR3 residues: CASSQAWLRTDYGYTF. Here the CDR3 DNA reads TGTGCCAGCAGCCAAGCGTGGCTTAGGACAGACTATGGCTACACCTTC.

The chain links TRBV9 to TRBJ1-3; D not certain. V was trimmed by 2 bases and J by 0 bases, leaving 3 bases between them. CDR1 is SGDLS and CDR2 is YYNGEE in the germline V gene. The CDR3 length is 13 residues. Here the CDR3 DNA reads TGTGCCAGCAGCGTCAGCTCTGGAAACACCATATATTTT. As protein: CASSVSSGNTIYF. Using reference TRBV9 and TRBJ1-3 for the parts outside the CDR3, the full variable domain is DSGVTQTPKHLITATGQRVTLRCSPRSGDLSVYWYQQSLDQGLQFLIQYYNGEERAKGNILERFSAQQFPDLHSELNLSSLELGDSALYFCASSVSSGNTIYFGEGSWLTVV.

The chain carries TRBV2 and TRBJ2-1; D remains unclear. V lost 3 bases and J lost 6, with 18 bases in between. The CDR3 extends over 16 amino acids. Germline lookup yields CDR1 SNHLY and CDR2 FYNNEI. The CDR3 is CASSEAGSLVGNEQFF. CDR3 DNA: TGTGCCAGCAGTGAGGCCGGGTCCCTAGTAGGCAATGAGCAGTTCTTC.

The V call is TRBV2, the J call TRBJ2-7; D possibly corresponds to TRBD1 (7 bases). The V gene lost 3 bases and the J gene lost 4 bases, with 10 bases spanning the gap. The germline V gene encodes CDR1 SNHLY and CDR2 FYNNEI. This CDR3 region has 13 residues. The CDR3 loop is CASSDSGGYEQYV. As DNA, the CDR3 is TGTGCCAGCAGTGACTCAGGGGGGTACGAGCAGTACGTC.

This sequence joins TRBV9 and TRBJ1-3, with D unclear. CDR1 is SGDLS and CDR2 is YYNGEE in the germline V gene. V was cut by 3 bases and J by 1 base, with 8 bases left in between. CDR3 length: 14 amino acids. The CDR3 DNA sequence: TGTGCCAGCAGCGCCGGGGTATCTGGAAACACCATATATTTT. Protein product: CASSAGVSGNTIYF. Based on the CDR3 plus reference TRBV9 and TRBJ1-3, the full variable domain is DSGVTQTPKHLITATGQRVTLRCSPRSGDLSVYWYQQSLDQGLQFLIQYYNGEERAKGNILERFSAQQFPDLHSELNLSSLELGDSALYFCASSAGVSGNTIYFGEGSWLTVV.